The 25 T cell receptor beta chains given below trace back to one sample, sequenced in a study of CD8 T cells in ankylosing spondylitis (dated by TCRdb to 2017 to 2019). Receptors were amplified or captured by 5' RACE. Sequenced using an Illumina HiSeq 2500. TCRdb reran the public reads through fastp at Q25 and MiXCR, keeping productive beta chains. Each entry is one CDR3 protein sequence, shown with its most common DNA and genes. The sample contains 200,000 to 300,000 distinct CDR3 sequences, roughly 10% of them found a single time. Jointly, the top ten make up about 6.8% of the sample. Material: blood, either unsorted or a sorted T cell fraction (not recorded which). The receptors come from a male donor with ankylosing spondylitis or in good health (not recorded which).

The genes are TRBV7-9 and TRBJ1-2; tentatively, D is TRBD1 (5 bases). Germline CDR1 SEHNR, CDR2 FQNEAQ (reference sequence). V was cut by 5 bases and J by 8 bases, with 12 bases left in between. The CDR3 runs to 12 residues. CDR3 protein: CASSLRDGGYTF. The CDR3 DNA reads TGTGCCAGCAGCCTCCGGGACGGCGGCTACACCTTC.

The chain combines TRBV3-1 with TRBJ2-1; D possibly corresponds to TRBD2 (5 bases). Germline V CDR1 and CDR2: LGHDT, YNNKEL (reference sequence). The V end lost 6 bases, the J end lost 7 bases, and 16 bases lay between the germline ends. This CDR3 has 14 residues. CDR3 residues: CASSGGGPSNEQFF. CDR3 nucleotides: TGTGCCAGCAGTGGAGGCGGCCCCTCAAATGAGCAGTTCTTC.

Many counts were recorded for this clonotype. CDR3 sequence: CATSRDRQPQHF. The CDR3 DNA reads TGTGCCACCAGCAGAGATCGGCAGCCCCAGCATTTT. The J gene is TRBJ1-5, the V gene TRBV15; D gene unclear. With 0 bases removed from V and 7 bases from J, the gap between germline ends came to 4 bases. The CDR3 loop spans 12 amino acids. Germline assignment: CDR1 LNHNV and CDR2 YYDKDF (reference sequence).

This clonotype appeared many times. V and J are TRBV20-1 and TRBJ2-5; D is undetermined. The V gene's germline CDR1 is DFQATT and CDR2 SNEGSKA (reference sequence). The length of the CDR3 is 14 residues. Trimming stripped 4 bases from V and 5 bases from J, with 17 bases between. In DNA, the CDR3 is TGCAGTGCTATTCTCCAATTTGGTAGCGAGACCCAGTACTTC. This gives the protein CSAILQFGSETQYF.

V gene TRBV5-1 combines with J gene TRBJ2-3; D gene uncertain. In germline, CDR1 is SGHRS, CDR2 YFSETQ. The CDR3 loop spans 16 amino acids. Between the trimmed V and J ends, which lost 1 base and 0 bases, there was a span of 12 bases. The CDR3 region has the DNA TGCGCCAGCAGCTTGTTTGGCGGCAGTAGCACAGATACGCAGTATTTT. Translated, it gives CASSLFGGSSTDTQYF.

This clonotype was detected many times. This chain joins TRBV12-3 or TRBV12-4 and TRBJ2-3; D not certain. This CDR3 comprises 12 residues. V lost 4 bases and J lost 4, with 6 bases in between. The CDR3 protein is CASSSWADTQYF. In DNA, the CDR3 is TGTGCCAGCAGTTCTTGGGCAGATACGCAGTATTTT.

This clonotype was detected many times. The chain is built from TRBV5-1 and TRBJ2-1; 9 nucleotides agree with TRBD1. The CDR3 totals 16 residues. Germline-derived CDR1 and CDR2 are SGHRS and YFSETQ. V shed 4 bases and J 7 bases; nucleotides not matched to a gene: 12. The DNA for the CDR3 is TGCGCCAGCAGCGCAAATGCCGGGACAGGGAGGAATGAGCAGTTCTTC. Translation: CASSANAGTGRNEQFF.

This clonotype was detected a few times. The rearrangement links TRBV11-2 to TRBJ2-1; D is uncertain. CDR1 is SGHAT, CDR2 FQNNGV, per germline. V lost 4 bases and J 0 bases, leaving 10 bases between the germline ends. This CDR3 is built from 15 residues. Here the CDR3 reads CASSSWVSSYNEQFF. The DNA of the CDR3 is TGTGCCAGCAGCTCATGGGTGAGCTCCTACAATGAGCAGTTCTTC.

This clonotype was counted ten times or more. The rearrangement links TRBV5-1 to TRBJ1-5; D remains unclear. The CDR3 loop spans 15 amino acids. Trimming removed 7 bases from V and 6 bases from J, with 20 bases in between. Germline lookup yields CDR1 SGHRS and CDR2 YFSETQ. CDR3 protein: CASLSRWTWGQPQHF. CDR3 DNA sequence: TGCGCCAGCCTCTCCCGTTGGACCTGGGGTCAGCCCCAGCATTTT.

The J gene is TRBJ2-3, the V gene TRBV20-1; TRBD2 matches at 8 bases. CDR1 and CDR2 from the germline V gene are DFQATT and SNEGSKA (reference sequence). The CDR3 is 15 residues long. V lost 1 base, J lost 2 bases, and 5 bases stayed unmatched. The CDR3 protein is CSARAGTSITDTQYF. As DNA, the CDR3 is TGCAGTGCTAGAGCCGGGACTAGTATCACAGATACGCAGTATTTT.

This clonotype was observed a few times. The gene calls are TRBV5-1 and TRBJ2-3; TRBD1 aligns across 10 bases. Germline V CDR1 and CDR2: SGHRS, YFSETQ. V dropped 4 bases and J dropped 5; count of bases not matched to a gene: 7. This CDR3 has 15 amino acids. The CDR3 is CASSKTGGPRDTQYF. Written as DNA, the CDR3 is TGCGCCAGCAGCAAGACAGGGGGCCCCAGAGATACGCAGTATTTT. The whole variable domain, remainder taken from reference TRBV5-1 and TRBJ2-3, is KAGVTQTPRYLIKTRGQQVTLSCSPISGHRSVSWYQQTPGQGLQFLFEYFSETQRNKGNFPGRFSGRQFSNSRSEMNVSTLELGDSALYLCASSKTGGPRDTQYFGPGTRLTVL.

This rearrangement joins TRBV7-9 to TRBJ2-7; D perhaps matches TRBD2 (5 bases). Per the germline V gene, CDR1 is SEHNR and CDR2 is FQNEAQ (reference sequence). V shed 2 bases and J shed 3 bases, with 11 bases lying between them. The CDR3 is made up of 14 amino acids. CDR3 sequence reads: CASSLLAGLYEQYF. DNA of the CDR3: TGTGCCAGCAGCTTACTCGCGGGTCTCTACGAGCAGTACTTC.

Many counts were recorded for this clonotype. CDR3 loop: CASSSIAGDREIYVQYF. In nucleotides, the CDR3 is TGTGCCAGCAGCTCAATTGCCGGTGACAGGGAGATTTATGTGCAGTACTTC. The rearrangement joins TRBV11-2 to TRBJ2-7; 7 positions agree with TRBD1. From germline, CDR1 is SGHAT and CDR2 FQNNGV. This CDR3 comprises 17 residues. The ends lost 4 bases at V and 9 bases at J; junction bases unmatched: 21.

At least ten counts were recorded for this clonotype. The CDR3 region has the DNA TGTGCCAGCAGCTTAGGGGGGACAGGAACTGAAGCTTTCTTT. This encodes CASSLGGTGTEAFF. This sequence joins TRBV7-6 and TRBJ1-1; the match to TRBD1 covers 8 bases. The J segment lost 5 bases and the V segment lost 1 base, leaving 3 bases of the junction unmatched. Germline lookup yields CDR1 SGHVS and CDR2 FNYEAQ. This CDR3 spans 14 amino acids.

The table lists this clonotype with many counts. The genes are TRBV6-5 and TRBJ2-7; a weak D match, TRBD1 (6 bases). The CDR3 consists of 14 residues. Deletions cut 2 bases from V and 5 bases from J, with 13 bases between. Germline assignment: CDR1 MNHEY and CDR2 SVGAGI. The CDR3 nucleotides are TGTGCCAGCAGTTACCCATCCAGGGGTGACGAGCAGTACTTC. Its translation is CASSYPSRGDEQYF.

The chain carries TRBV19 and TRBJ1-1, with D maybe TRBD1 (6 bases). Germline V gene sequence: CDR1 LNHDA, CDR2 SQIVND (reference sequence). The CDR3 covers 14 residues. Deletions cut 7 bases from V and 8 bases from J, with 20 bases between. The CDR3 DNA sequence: TGTGCCAGTATGTACAGGGATTCGGGAGAAGAAGCTTTCTTT. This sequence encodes CASMYRDSGEEAFF.

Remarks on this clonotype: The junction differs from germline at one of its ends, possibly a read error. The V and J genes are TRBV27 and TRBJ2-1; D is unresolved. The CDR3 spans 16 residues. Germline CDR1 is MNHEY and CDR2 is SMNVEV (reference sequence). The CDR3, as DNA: TGCGCCAGCCTCGCCTGGGGATCTGGCTCCTACAGTGAGCAGTTCTTC. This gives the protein CASLAWGSGSYSEQFF.

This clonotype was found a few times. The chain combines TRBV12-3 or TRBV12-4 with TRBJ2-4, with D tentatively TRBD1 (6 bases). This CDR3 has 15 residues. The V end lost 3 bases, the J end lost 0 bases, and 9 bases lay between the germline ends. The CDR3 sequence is CASSFTGLAKNIQYF. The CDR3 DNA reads TGTGCCAGCAGTTTTACAGGGCTAGCCAAAAACATTCAGTACTTC.

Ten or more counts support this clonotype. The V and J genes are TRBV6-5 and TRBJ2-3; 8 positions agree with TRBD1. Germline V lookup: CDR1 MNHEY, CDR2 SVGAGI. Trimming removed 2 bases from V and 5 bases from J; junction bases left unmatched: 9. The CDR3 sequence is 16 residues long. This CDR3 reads CASSYGAGGGRDTQYF. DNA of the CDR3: TGTGCCAGCAGTTACGGCGCAGGGGGCGGGCGAGATACGCAGTATTTT.

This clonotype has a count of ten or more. The CDR3, as DNA: TGCAGTGCTTTAAATGAAAAACTGTTTTTT. Translating gives CSALNEKLFF. This chain connects TRBV20-1 to TRBJ1-4, with no clear D. This CDR3 spans 10 amino acids. Deletions cut 5 bases from V and 5 bases from J, with 3 bases between. CDR1 is DFQATT and CDR2 is SNEGSKA in the germline V gene (reference sequence).

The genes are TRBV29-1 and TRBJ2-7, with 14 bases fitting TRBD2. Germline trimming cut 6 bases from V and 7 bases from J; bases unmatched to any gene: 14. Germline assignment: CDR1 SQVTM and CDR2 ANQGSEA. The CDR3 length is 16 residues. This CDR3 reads CSVAPRLAGGRLEQYF. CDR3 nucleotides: TGCAGCGTCGCACCTCGACTAGCGGGAGGGCGGTTAGAGCAGTACTTC.

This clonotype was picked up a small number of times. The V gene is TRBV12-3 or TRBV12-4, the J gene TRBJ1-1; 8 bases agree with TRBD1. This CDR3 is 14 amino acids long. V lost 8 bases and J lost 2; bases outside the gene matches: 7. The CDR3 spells CASRQTGGNTEAFF. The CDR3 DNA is TGTGCCAGCCGCCAAACAGGGGGAAACACTGAAGCTTTCTTT.

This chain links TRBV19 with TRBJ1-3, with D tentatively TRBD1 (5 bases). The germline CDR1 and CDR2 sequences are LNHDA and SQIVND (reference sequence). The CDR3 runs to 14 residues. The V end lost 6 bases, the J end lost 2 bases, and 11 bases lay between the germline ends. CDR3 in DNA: TGTGCCAGTAGCGTCGACAGCGCTGGAAACACCATATATTTT. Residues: CASSVDSAGNTIYF.

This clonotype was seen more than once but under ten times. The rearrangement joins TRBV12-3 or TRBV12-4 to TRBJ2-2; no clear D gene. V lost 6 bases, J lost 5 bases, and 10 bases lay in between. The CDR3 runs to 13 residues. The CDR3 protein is CASSYTTTGELFF. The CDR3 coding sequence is TGTGCCAGCAGCTACACTACGACCGGGGAGCTGTTTTTT.

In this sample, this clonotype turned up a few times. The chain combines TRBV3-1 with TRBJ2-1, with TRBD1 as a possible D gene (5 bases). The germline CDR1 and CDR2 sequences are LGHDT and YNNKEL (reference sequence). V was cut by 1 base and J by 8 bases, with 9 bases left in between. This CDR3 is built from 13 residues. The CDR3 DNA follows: TGTGCCAGCAGCCAAGCCAGGGTGGATGAGCAGTTCTTC. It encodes CASSQARVDEQFF.